Below are 26 T cell receptor beta chains sequenced from a single sample in a study of cytomegalovirus exposure and HLA in healthy donors. The repertoire was sequenced with immunoSEQ multiplex PCR; TCRdb's copy has only in-frame clones and lacks some. The sample yields about 220,000 clones, 85% to 90% seen once. What was sequenced was PBMCs. The receptors were gathered from a man aged 18 to 29 in good health and CMV-seronegative.

The chain carries TRBV7-2 and TRBJ2-1; 10 bases are a match to TRBD2. The CDR3 has 15 residues. Germline V lookup: CDR1 SGHTA, CDR2 FQGNSA. The V gene end was trimmed by 4 bases and the J gene end by 3 bases; junction bases not matched to a gene: 3. This CDR3 is CASSSTSGDYNEQFF. As DNA, the CDR3 is TGTGCCAGCAGCTCTACTAGCGGGGACTACAATGAGCAGTTCTTC.

There are a few counts of this clone. This sequence joins TRBV7-9 and TRBJ1-6, with D tentatively TRBD1 (6 bases). Per the germline V gene, CDR1 is SEHNR and CDR2 is FQNEAQ (reference sequence). There are 15 residues in the CDR3. V lost 3 bases and J lost 7, with 13 bases in between. CDR3 nucleotide sequence: TGTGCCAGCAGCTTTGTAACAGGGCGAAATTCACCCCTCCACTTT. Its protein product is CASSFVTGRNSPLHF.

The chain has TRBV2 and TRBJ2-2; D is undetermined. Deletions cut 5 bases from V and 6 bases from J, with 16 bases between. CDR3 size: 15 residues. The V gene's germline CDR1 is SNHLY and CDR2 FYNNEI. DNA of the CDR3: TGTGCCAGCAGTTCTGACTCCACGCACTCCGGGGAGCTGTTTTTT. Translated: CASSSDSTHSGELFF.

The chain recombines TRBV29-1 with TRBJ1-1, with 8 bases fitting TRBD1. With V trimmed by 7 bases and J by 3 bases, 16 bases remained unmatched. The CDR3 has 16 amino acids. Germline-derived CDR1 and CDR2 are SQVTM and ANQGSEA. DNA of the CDR3: TGCAGCGGAGTATCGGGTCGACAGGGGAGGCACACTGAAGCTTTCTTT. It yields the protein CSGVSGRQGRHTEAFF.

The chain has TRBV10-2 and TRBJ1-4; weak D call: TRBD1 (6 bases). V lost 11 bases, J lost 8 bases, and 15 bases lay in between. Germline V gene data show CDR1 as WSHSY and CDR2 as SAAADI. This CDR3 spans 12 amino acids. DNA for the CDR3: TGCGCCGGGGGCAGTCTAAGAGAAAAACTGTTTTTT. Translation gives CAGGSLREKLFF.

The gene calls are TRBV5-4 and TRBJ1-2; 7 bases agree with TRBD1. V lost 2 bases to trimming and J lost 7 bases; unmatched junction nucleotides: 5. There are 13 residues in the CDR3. Germline lookup yields CDR1 SGHNT and CDR2 YYREEE (reference sequence). CDR3 in DNA: TGTGCCAGCAGCTTAGACAGGGCCGGTGGCTACACCTTC. Protein product: CASSLDRAGGYTF.

The chain uses TRBV14 and TRBJ2-7, with TRBD2 identical over 14 bases. Germline CDR1 reads SGHDN; CDR2 reads FVKESK. This CDR3 comprises 22 residues. The ends lost 4 bases at V and 3 bases at J; junction bases unmatched: 23. The CDR3 DNA follows: TGTGCCAGCAGCCCGATGGAGCCCGGGGGAGCGGGGACTAGCGGGAGTATCTACGAGCAGTACTTC. It encodes CASSPMEPGGAGTSGSIYEQYF.

J is TRBJ2-5 and V is TRBV9; 7 positions agree with TRBD1. V lost 2 bases and J lost 3; bases outside the gene matches: 7. The CDR3 runs to 15 residues. Germline CDR1 and CDR2: SGDLS and YYNGEE. The CDR3 protein is CASSVDPTGEETQYF. CDR3 nucleotides: TGTGCCAGCAGCGTGGATCCCACAGGGGAAGAGACCCAGTACTTC.

This clone was counted only a few times. V usage is TRBV2 and J usage is TRBJ2-1; no clear D. The CDR3 consists of 11 residues. Germline V gene sequence: CDR1 SNHLY, CDR2 FYNNEI. V was clipped by 10 bases and J by 4 bases, with 8 bases between them. The DNA for the CDR3 is TGTGCCACCTCGACTTACAATGAGCAGTTCTTC. This encodes CATSTYNEQFF. The full variable domain, in which reference TRBV2 and TRBJ2-1 provide the parts outside the CDR3, is EPEVTQTPSHQVTQMGQEVILRCVPISNHLYFYWYRQILGQKVEFLVSFYNNEISEKSEIFDDQFSVERPDGSNFTLKIRSTKLEDSAMYFCATSTYNEQFFGPGTRLTVL.

Only a few counts were recorded for this clone. The identical CDR3 is also encoded by other nucleotide sequences in the sample. The chain uses TRBV5-6 and TRBJ2-5; D gene unclear. Germline CDR1 is SGHDT and CDR2 is YYEEEE. The CDR3 spans 11 residues. V was clipped by 1 base and J by 4 bases, with 2 bases between them. CDR3 sequence: CASSLRETQYF. For the CDR3, the DNA is TGTGCCAGCAGCTTGCGAGAGACCCAGTACTTC.

This chain joins TRBV5-1 and TRBJ2-6; D call uncertain. This CDR3 region has 14 residues. V gave up 7 bases and J gave up 1 base, with 9 bases separating them. From germline, CDR1 is SGHRS and CDR2 YFSETQ. The CDR3 region has the DNA TGCGCCAGCCTTGAGAAATCTGGGGCCAACGTCCTGACTTTC. Amino acid sequence: CASLEKSGANVLTF.

The chain links TRBV18 to TRBJ2-5; 7 bases align to TRBD1. V gave up 4 bases and J gave up 1 base; unmatched junction bases: 6. CDR1 is KGHSH and CDR2 is LQKENI in the germline V gene. The CDR3 covers 15 residues. The CDR3, as DNA: TGTGCCAGCTCACAGGGACAGTTTTCCCAAGAGACCCAGTACTTC. Residues: CASSQGQFSQETQYF.

There are a few counts of this clone. The chain couples TRBV4-2 to TRBJ2-7, with 9 bases fitting TRBD2. V gave up 2 bases and J gave up 3 bases; unmatched junction bases: 2. Germline CDR1 reads LGHNA; CDR2 reads YNFKEQ. CDR3 length: 14 amino acids. CDR3 DNA: TGTGCCAGCAGCCAACTAGCGGGGATCTACGAGCAGTACTTC. It translates to CASSQLAGIYEQYF.

The chain links TRBV9 to TRBJ2-1; 11 nucleotides align to TRBD2. CDR3 length: 15 residues. The germline gives CDR1 SGDLS, CDR2 YYNGEE. Trimming at V came to 5 bases and at J to 6 bases, leaving 7 bases not matched to a gene. CDR3 amino acids: CASSPTSGGLNEQFF. Written as DNA, the CDR3 is TGTGCCAGCAGTCCCACTAGCGGGGGACTCAATGAGCAGTTCTTC. Based on the CDR3 plus reference TRBV9 and TRBJ2-1, the full variable domain is DSGVTQTPKHLITATGQRVTLRCSPRSGDLSVYWYQQSLDQGLQFLIQYYNGEERAKGNILERFSAQQFPDLHSELNLSSLELGDSALYFCASSPTSGGLNEQFFGPGTRLTVL.

V gene TRBV27 combines with J gene TRBJ2-5, with D hard to call. The V gene's germline CDR1 is MNHEY and CDR2 SMNVEV (reference sequence). The CDR3 covers 11 residues. V lost 5 bases, J lost 9 bases, and 10 bases lay in between. DNA for the CDR3: TGTGCCAGCAGTATTCTAGGTTCCCAGTACTTC. Protein product: CASSILGSQYF.

There are a few counts of this clone. This chain uses TRBV28 with TRBJ1-6; D is uncertain. CDR3 length equals 12 residues. The V gene's germline CDR1 is MDHEN and CDR2 SYDVKM. V lost 7 bases to trimming and J lost 13 bases, with 14 bases between them. This chain's CDR3 is CASTSPSGPLHF. The CDR3 DNA is TGTGCCAGCACCTCCCCCAGTGGCCCCCTCCACTTT.

CDR3 bases: TGTGCCAGCAGCTTGAAGTCTGCACAGGGGTACCAAGAGACCCAGTACTTC. It specifies CASSLKSAQGYQETQYF. The genes are TRBV5-6 and TRBJ2-5, with TRBD1 identical over 7 bases. The CDR3 extends over 17 amino acids. Germline values: CDR1 SGHDT, CDR2 YYEEEE. V shed 1 base and J 0 bases; nucleotides not matched to a gene: 9.

J is TRBJ1-2 and V is TRBV10-3, with 10 bases matching TRBD1. Germline V CDR1 and CDR2: ENHRY, SYGVKD. V lost 5 bases to trimming and J lost 5 bases; unmatched junction nucleotides: 8. CDR3 length equals 15 residues. In nucleotides, the CDR3 is TGTGCCATCAGTCAACTAGGACAGGGGGTGTATGGCTACACCTTC. This encodes CAISQLGQGVYGYTF.

This clone was picked up a small number of times. The chain employs TRBV7-8 and TRBJ1-1; D gene unclear. Trimming left V 6 bases short and J 6 bases short, with 17 bases between. The CDR3 spans 14 residues. From germline, CDR1 is SGHVS and CDR2 FQNEAQ. The CDR3 bases are TGTGCCAGCAGTTCCCTTCTTGGACTTGCTGAAGCTTTCTTT. Amino acid sequence: CASSSLLGLAEAFF.

The chain is built from TRBV5-4 and TRBJ2-2; no clear D. Trimming shortened V by 4 bases and J by 1 base, and 11 bases separated the two germline ends. CDR3 size: 15 residues. The germline CDR1 and CDR2 sequences are SGHNT and YYREEE (reference sequence). The CDR3 sequence: CASSIMGRNTGELFF. The CDR3 bases are TGTGCCAGCAGCATTATGGGCAGGAACACCGGGGAGCTGTTTTTT.

V is TRBV21-1 and J is TRBJ1-5; TRBD1 is taken as the D call from the table, unchecked against the DNA. TRBV21-1 counts as a pseudogene. The CDR3 sequence is 13 residues long. The CDR3 nucleotides are TGTGCCAGCAGCACGACAGGGGCATGGCCCCAGCATTTT. Amino acids: CASSTTGAWPQHF.

V gene TRBV5-1 combines with J gene TRBJ2-5, with TRBD1 as a possible D gene (6 bases). Germline CDR1 reads SGHRS; CDR2 reads YFSETQ. This CDR3 is built from 14 residues. The V end was cut by 4 bases, the J end by 2 bases, with 12 bases between. CDR3 loop: CASSPTRGQETQYF. DNA of the CDR3: TGCGCCAGCAGCCCAACTAGGGGGCAAGAGACCCAGTACTTC.

This chain links TRBV4-1 with TRBJ2-3, with a tentative D call TRBD1 (5 bases). The CDR3 totals 12 residues. V gave up 4 bases and J gave up 5 bases, with 7 bases separating them. Germline loops: CDR1 MGHRA, CDR2 YSYEKL. The CDR3 DNA sequence: TGCGCCAGCAGCCCTGACAGAGATACGCAGTATTTT. Translated: CASSPDRDTQYF.

J is TRBJ2-1 and V is TRBV4-2; 8 bases line up with TRBD1. CDR1 LGHNA and CDR2 YNFKEQ come from the germline V gene. This CDR3 is built from 15 residues. Trimming took 1 base from V and 6 from J; bases not matched to a gene: 5. The CDR3 DNA follows: TGTGCCAGCAGCCAAGCGGACAGGGAAGGCAATGAGCAGTTCTTC. Residues: CASSQADREGNEQFF.

J is TRBJ2-5 and V is TRBV25-1; the match to TRBD1 covers 9 bases. V was clipped by 5 bases and J by 1 base; unmatched bases: 2. From germline, CDR1 is MGHDK and CDR2 SYGVNS. The CDR3 runs to 14 residues. The CDR3 DNA reads as TGTGCCAGCAGTAGGACAGGGGCCCAAGAGACCCAGTACTTC. This encodes CASSRTGAQETQYF. Variable domain in full (rest from reference TRBV25-1 and TRBJ2-5): EADIYQTPRYLVIGTGKKITLECSQTMGHDKMYWYQQDPGMELHLIHYSYGVNSTEKGDLSSESTVSRIRTEHFPLTLESARPSHTSQYLCASSRTGAQETQYFGPGTRLLVL.

The chain combines TRBV7-9 with TRBJ2-2, with TRBD2 as a possible D gene (5 bases). CDR3 length: 15 amino acids. CDR1 and CDR2 from the germline V gene are SEHNR and FQNEAQ (reference sequence). V was shortened by 2 bases and J by 1 base, with 8 bases between the two germline ends. The chain's CDR3 is CASSLTLVNTGELFF. The CDR3 DNA sequence: TGTGCCAGCAGCTTAACACTAGTGAACACCGGGGAGCTGTTTTTT.